This T cell receptor (beta chain) was obtained from a study of shared clonotypes between healthy human individuals. This CDR3 has 14 residues. CDR1 ENHRY and CDR2 SYGVKD come from the germline V gene. The V segment lost 6 bases and the J segment 5 bases; nucleotides outside the gene matches: 4. Produced via immunoSEQ multiplex PCR; TCRdb's table is partial and in-frame only. Found here are more than 1 million clones, approximately 80% of them singletons; the top ten hold 0.4% to 0.55%. The sequence derives from a man younger than 30 in good health. Some clones in this sample may be carry-over from other donors' samples. Specimen: memory CD4+ T cells from PBMCs. Subset defined: CD45RA-negative fraction. The chain is built from TRBV10-3 and TRBJ1-6; 7 positions match TRBD1. As DNA, the CDR3 is TGTGCCATCAGGGGGACAGCCAATAATTCACCCCTCCACTTT. Translation gives CAIRGTANNSPLHF.